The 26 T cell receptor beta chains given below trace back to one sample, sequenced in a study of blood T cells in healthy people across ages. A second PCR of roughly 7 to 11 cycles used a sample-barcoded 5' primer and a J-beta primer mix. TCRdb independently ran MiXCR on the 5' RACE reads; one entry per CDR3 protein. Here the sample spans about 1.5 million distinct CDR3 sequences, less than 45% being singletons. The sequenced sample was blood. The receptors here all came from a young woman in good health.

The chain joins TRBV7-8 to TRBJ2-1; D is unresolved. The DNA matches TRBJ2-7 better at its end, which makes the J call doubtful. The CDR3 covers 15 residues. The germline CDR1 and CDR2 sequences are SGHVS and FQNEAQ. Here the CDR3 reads CASSPRAISYNEQYF. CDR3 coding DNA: TGTGCCAGCAGCCCCCGAGCGATCTCCTACAATGAGCAGTACTTC.

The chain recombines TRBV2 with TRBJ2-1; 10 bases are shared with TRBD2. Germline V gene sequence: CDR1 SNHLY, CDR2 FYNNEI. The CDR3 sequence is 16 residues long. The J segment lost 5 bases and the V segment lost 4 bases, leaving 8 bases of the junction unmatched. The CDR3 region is CASSGGPSGGHNEQFF. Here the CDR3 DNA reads TGTGCCAGCAGTGGGGGGCCTAGCGGGGGCCACAATGAGCAGTTCTTC.

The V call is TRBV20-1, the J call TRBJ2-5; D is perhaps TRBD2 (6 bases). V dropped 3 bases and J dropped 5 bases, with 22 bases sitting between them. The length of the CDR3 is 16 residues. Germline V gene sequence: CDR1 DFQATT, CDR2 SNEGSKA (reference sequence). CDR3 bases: TGCAGTGCTAGTCCTACCGGGACTCCCCCGACCGAGACCCAGTACTTC. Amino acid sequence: CSASPTGTPPTETQYF.

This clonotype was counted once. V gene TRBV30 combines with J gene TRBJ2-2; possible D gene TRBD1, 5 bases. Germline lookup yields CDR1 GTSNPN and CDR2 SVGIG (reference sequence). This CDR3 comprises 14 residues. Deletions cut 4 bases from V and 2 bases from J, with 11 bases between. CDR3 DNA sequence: TGTGCCTGGATACGGACAATCAACACCGGGGAGCTGTTTTTT. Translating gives CAWIRTINTGELFF.

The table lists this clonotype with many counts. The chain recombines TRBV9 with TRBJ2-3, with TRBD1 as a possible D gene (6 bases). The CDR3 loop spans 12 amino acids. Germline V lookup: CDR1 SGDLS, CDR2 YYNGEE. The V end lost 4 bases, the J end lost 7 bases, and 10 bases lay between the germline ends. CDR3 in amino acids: CASSTGKYTQYF. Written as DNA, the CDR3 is TGTGCCAGCAGCACAGGGAAGTATACGCAGTATTTT. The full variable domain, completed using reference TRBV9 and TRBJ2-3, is DSGVTQTPKHLITATGQRVTLRCSPRSGDLSVYWYQQSLDQGLQFLIQYYNGEERAKGNILERFSAQQFPDLHSELNLSSLELGDSALYFCASSTGKYTQYFGPGTRLTVL.

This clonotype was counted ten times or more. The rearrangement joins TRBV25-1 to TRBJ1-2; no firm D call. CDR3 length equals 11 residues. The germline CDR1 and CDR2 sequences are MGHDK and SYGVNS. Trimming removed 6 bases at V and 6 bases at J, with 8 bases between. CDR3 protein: CASRALDGYTF. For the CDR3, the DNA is TGTGCCAGCAGAGCTTTAGATGGCTACACCTTC.

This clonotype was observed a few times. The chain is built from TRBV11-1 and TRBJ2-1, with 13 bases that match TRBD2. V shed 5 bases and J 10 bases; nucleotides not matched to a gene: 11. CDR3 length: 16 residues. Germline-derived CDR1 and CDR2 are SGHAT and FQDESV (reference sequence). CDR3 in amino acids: CASSPTGTSGNHEQFF. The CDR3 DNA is TGTGCCAGCAGCCCTACCGGGACTAGCGGGAACCACGAGCAGTTCTTC.

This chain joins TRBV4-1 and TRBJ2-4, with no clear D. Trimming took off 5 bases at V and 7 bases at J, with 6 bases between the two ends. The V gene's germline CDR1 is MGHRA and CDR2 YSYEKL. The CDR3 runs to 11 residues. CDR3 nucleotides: TGCGCCAGCAGCTCCGCGAACATTCAGTACTTC. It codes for CASSSANIQYF.

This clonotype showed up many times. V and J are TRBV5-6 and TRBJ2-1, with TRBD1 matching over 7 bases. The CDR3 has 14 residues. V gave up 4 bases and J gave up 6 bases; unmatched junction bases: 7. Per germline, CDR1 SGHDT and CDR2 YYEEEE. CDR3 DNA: TGTGCCAGCAGCCTTAGACAGGGAAGCAATGAGCAGTTCTTC. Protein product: CASSLRQGSNEQFF.

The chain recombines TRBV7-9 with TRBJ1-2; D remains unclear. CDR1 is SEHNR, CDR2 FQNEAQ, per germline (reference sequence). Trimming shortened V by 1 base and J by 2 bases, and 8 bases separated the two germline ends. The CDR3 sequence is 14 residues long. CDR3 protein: CASSLVSINYGYTF. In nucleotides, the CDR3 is TGTGCCAGCAGCTTAGTCAGTATCAACTATGGCTACACCTTC.

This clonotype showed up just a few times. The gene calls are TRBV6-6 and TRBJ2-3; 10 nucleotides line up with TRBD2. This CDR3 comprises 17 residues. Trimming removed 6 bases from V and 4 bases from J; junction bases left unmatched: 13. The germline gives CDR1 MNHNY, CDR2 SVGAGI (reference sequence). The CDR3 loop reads CASSPVLLAGESDTQYF. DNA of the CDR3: TGTGCCAGCAGCCCCGTCCTTCTAGCGGGAGAATCAGATACGCAGTATTTT.

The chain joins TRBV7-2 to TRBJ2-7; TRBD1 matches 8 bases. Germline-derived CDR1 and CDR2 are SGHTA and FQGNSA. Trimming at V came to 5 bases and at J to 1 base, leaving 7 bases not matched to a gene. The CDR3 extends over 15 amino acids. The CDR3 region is CASSRDRTLSYEQYF. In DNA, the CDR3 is TGTGCCAGCAGCCGGGACAGGACTCTTTCCTACGAGCAGTACTTC.

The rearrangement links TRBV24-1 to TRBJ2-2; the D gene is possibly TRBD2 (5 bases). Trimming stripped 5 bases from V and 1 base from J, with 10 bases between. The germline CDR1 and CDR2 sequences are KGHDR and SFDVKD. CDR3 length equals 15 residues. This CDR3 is CATSVQRKNTGELFF. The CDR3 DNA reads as TGTGCCACCAGTGTCCAGCGGAAGAACACCGGGGAGCTGTTTTTT.

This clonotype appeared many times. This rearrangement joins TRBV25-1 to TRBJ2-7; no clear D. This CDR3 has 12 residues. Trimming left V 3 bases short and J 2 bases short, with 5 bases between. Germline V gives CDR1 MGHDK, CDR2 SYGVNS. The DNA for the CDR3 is TGTGCCAGCAGTGATCTCCCCTACGAGCAGTACTTC. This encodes CASSDLPYEQYF.

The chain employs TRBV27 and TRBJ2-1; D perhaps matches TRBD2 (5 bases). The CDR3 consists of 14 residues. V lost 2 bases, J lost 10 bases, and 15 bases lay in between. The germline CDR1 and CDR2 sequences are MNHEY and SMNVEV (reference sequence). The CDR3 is CASSLLERWWEQFF. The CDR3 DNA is TGTGCCAGCAGTTTACTAGAGCGGTGGTGGGAGCAGTTCTTC.

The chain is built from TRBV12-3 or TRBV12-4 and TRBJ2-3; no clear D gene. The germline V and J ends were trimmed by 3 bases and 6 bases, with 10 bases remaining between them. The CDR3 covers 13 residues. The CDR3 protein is CASSFALQDTQYF. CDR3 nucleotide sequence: TGTGCCAGCAGTTTCGCCCTCCAGGATACGCAGTATTTT.

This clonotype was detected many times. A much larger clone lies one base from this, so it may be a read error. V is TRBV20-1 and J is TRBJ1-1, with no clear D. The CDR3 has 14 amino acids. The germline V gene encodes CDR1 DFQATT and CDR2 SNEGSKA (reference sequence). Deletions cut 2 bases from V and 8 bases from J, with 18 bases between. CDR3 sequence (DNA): TGCAGTGCTAGATCCCGTTACACGTCAAGCGAAGCTTTCTTT. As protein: CSARSRYTSSEAFF.

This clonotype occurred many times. Written as DNA, the CDR3 is TGTGCCAGCAGCTTCGTGACAGATACGCAGTATTTT. This gives the protein CASSFVTDTQYF. The genes are TRBV7-2 and TRBJ2-3; D not certain. The CDR3 loop spans 12 amino acids. From germline, CDR1 is SGHTA and CDR2 FQGNSA. The V gene lost 3 bases and the J gene lost 3 bases, with 4 bases spanning the gap. The full variable domain, its missing parts supplied by reference TRBV7-2 and TRBJ2-3, is GAGVSQSPSNKVTEKGKDVELRCDPISGHTALYWYRQSLGQGLEFLIYFQGNSAPDKSGLPSDRFSAERTGGSVSTLTIQRTQQEDSAVYLCASSFVTDTQYFGPGTRLTVL.

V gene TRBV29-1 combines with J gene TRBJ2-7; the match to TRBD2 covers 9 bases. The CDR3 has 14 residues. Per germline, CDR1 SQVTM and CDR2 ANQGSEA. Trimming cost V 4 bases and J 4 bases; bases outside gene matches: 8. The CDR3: CSVGLGLAGYEQYF. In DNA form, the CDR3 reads TGCAGCGTTGGTCTGGGTCTAGCGGGGTACGAGCAGTACTTC.

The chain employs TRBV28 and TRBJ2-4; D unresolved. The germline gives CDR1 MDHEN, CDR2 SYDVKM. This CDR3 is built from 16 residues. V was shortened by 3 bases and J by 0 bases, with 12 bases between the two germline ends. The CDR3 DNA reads TGTGCCAGCAGTTTGGGCGGCACATTAGCCAAAAACATTCAGTACTTC. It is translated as CASSLGGTLAKNIQYF.

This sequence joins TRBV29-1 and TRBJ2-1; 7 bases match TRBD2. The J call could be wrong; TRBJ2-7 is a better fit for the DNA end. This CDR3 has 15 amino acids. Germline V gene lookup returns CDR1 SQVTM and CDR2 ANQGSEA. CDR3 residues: CSVERAWEGNNEQYF. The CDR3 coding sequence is TGCAGCGTTGAAAGGGCGTGGGAGGGGAACAATGAGCAGTACTTC.

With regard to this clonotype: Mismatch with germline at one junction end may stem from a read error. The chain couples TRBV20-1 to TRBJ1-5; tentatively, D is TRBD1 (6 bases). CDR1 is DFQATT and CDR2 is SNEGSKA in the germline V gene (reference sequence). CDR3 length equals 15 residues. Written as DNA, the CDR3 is TGCAGTGCTAGTACGACAGGTCATAGCTATCAGCCCCAGCATTTT. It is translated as CSASTTGHSYQPQHF.

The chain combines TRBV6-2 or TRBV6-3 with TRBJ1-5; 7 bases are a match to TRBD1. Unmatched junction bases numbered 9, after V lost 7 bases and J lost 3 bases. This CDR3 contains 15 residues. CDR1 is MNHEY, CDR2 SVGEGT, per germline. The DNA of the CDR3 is TGTGCCAGCAATCCTCAGGGACAGAACAATCAGCCCCAGCATTTT. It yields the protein CASNPQGQNNQPQHF.

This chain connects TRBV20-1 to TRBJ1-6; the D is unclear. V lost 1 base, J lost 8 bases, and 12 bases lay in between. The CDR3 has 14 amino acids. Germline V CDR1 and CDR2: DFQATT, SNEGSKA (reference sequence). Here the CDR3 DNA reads TGCAGTGCTAGAGGGCAGCTAAACTATTCACCCCTCCACTTT. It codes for CSARGQLNYSPLHF.

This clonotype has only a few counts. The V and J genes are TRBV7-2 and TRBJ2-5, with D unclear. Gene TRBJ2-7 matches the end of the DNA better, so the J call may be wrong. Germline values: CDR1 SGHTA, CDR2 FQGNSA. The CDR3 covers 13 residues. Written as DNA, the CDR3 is TGTGCCAGCAGCCCGTACTCTCGGTACGAGCAGTACTTC. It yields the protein CASSPYSRYEQYF.

The CDR3 here is CASSLGTAGSGANVLTF. The CDR3 DNA sequence: TGTGCCAGCAGCTTGGGGACAGCGGGCTCTGGGGCCAACGTCCTGACTTTC. The chain uses TRBV11-2 and TRBJ2-6; the D gene is possibly TRBD1 (7 bases). The CDR3 totals 17 residues. In germline, CDR1 is SGHAT, CDR2 FQNNGV. V was pared by 3 bases and J by 0 bases, with 12 bases between. Complete variable domain (other parts from reference TRBV11-2 and TRBJ2-6): EAGVAQSPRYKIIEKRQSVAFWCNPISGHATLYWYQQILGQGPKLLIQFQNNGVVDDSQLPKDRFSAERLKGVDSTLKIQPAKLEDSAVYLCASSLGTAGSGANVLTFGAGSRLTVL.